The clone carrying this TCR beta chain came up a few times. Its cognate antigen is unknown. The sample providers were healthy Caucasian people from Russia, aged about 6 to 95. Each donor's blood draw was ten milliliters of peripheral blood. This sample is drawn from a study of blood T cells in healthy people across ages. General study findings and limits: Donor CMV infection status was unknown, possibly confounding age-related changes in expanded clonotypes.

A second PCR, run for about 7 to 12 cycles, used a sample-barcoded 5' primer plus a J-beta primer mix. All cDNA molecules were each tagged by a template-switch adaptor with 12 random nucleotides. TCRdb reprocessed the 5' RACE reads via MiXCR and lists one record per CDR3 protein. The sample lists about 830,000 distinct CDR3 sequences, 62% occurring once. The TCR was taken from a man aged 25-45 years in good health. Specimen: blood.

The CDR3: CASSRHPRSYGYTF. Here the CDR3 DNA reads TGTGCCAGCAGCCGCCATCCCCGGAGTTATGGCTACACCTTC. The rearrangement joins TRBV14 to TRBJ1-2; D is unresolved. The V gene's germline CDR1 is SGHDN and CDR2 FVKESK. The CDR3 spans 14 residues. Between the trimmed V and J ends, which lost 4 bases and 5 bases, there was a span of 14 bases. The full variable domain, completed using reference TRBV14 and TRBJ1-2, is EAGVTQFPSHSVIEKGQTVTLRCDPISGHDNLYWYRRVMGKEIKFLLHFVKESKQDESGMPNNRFLAERTGGTYSTLKVQPAELEDSGVYFCASSRHPRSYGYTFGSGTRLTVV.